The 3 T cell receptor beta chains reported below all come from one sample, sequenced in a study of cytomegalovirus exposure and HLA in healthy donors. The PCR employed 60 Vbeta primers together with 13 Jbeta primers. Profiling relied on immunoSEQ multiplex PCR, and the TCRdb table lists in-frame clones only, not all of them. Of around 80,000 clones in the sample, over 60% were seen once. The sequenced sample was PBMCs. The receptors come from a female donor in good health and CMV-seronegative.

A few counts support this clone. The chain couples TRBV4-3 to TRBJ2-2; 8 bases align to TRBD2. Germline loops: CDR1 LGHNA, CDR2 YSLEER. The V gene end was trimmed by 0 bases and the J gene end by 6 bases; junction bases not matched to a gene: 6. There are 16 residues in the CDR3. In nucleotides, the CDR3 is TGCGCCAGCAGCCAAGAGGCCGGGGGGGGTTCCGGGGAGCTGTTTTTT. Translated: CASSQEAGGGSGELFF.

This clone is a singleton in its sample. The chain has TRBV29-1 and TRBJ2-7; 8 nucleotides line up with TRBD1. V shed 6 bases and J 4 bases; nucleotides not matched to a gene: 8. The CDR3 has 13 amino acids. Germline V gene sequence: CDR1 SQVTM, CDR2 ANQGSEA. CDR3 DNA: TGCAGCGTCGGACAGGGACCCTCGTACGAGCAGTACTTC. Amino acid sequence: CSVGQGPSYEQYF.

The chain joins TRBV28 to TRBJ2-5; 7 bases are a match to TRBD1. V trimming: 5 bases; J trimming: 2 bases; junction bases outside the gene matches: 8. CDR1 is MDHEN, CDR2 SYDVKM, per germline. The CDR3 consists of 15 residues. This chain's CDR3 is CASSPGDRPQETQYF. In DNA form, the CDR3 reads TGTGCCAGCAGTCCCGGGGACAGACCGCAAGAGACCCAGTACTTC.